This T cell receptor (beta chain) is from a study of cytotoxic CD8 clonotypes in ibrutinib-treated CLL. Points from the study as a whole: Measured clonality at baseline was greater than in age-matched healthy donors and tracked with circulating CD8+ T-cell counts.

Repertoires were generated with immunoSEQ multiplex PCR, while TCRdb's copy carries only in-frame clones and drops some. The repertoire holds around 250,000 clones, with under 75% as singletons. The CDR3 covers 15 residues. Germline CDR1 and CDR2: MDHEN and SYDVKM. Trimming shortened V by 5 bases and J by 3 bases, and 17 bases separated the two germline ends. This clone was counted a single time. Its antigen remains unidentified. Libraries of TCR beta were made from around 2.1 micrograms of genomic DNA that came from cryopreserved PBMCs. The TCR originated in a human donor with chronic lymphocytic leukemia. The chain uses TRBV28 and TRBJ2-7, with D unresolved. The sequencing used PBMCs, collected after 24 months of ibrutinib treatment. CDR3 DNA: TGTGCCAGCAGTCCTGGATCGCAGCGAGACTACGAGCAGTACTTC. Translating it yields CASSPGSQRDYEQYF.